What follows are 3 T cell receptor beta chains derived from one specimen sequenced in a study of blood T cells in healthy people across ages. Combining a sample-barcoded 5' primer with a J-beta primer mix, a second PCR ran for about 7 to 11 cycles. One entry per CDR3 protein, called by TCRdb with MiXCR from the 5' RACE reads. The repertoire holds fewer than 950,000 distinct CDR3 sequences, around half seen once, with under 50% in the top ten. The sample comprised blood. These receptors were taken from an elderly man in good health.

The V gene is TRBV28, the J gene TRBJ2-4, with a possible D match to TRBD1 (6 bases). The V and J ends lost 2 bases and 15 bases respectively, with 11 bases between them. In germline, CDR1 is MDHEN, CDR2 SYDVKM. The CDR3 has 11 residues. The CDR3 spells CASSLRTEAYF. The CDR3 DNA follows: TGTGCCAGCAGTTTAAGGACAGAAGCGTACTTC.

The rearrangement uses TRBV9 and TRBJ2-2, with D possibly being TRBD1 (5 bases). The CDR3 is 16 residues long. Trimming left V 0 bases short and J 4 bases short, with 13 bases between. The germline CDR1 and CDR2 sequences are SGDLS and YYNGEE. The DNA for the CDR3 is TGTGCCAGCAGCGTAGGGGGTGGGGCGAGCACCGGGGAGCTGTTTTTT. Its translation: CASSVGGGASTGELFF.

This clonotype has ten or more counts. The CDR3 here is CASSGTGRSEAFF. DNA for the CDR3: TGTGCCAGCAGTGGGACCGGACGGTCTGAAGCTTTCTTT. The chain recombines TRBV28 with TRBJ1-1, with D tentatively TRBD1 (5 bases). The CDR3 contains 13 residues. Per the germline V gene, CDR1 is MDHEN and CDR2 is SYDVKM. The V end was cut by 5 bases, the J end by 6 bases, with 13 bases between.